This entry concerns a single TCR beta chain. Its antigen is still unknown. This sample is part of a study of blood T cells in healthy people across ages. Per sample, extraction of total RNA gave at least 5 micrograms in every case. Alongside a J-beta primer mix, a sample-barcoded 5' primer served in a second PCR lasting about 7 to 11 cycles. TCRdb independently ran MiXCR on the 5' RACE reads; one entry per CDR3 protein. The table includes about 930,000 distinct CDR3 sequences, 25% to 30% detected once. Study-level findings and limits: Strong correlation was found linking TCR beta diversity to naive T cell percentage. Significant beta diversity loss was already apparent by age approximately 42, declining roughly linearly.

This CDR3 region has 14 residues. Germline V lookup: CDR1 DFQATT, CDR2 SNEGSKA (reference sequence). With 3 bases removed from V and 3 bases from J, the gap between germline ends came to 12 bases. In addition, the sample was reused for a study of T cells of mothers and their children.

This clonotype was obtained from a woman aged 40 to 55 in good health. The gene calls are TRBV20-1 and TRBJ2-1, with D perhaps matching TRBD2 (5 bases). Source material: blood. The CDR3 sequence: CSARRLAHYNEQFF. CDR3 DNA sequence: TGCAGTGCTAGGAGGCTAGCACACTACAATGAGCAGTTCTTC.